Reported below is one T cell receptor (beta chain). Libraries were prepared by immunoSEQ multiplex PCR; TCRdb keeps only in-frame clonotypes and omits some of them. The table shows under 15,000 clones, with about 81% occurring only once. This sample is part of a study of OX40 agonist ivuxolimab in advanced cancers. From germline, CDR1 is ENHRY and CDR2 SYGVKD. V gave up 6 bases and J gave up 5 bases; unmatched junction bases: 9. The CDR3 totals 15 residues. This receptor was taken from an adult with an advanced solid tumor such as melanoma, head and neck, liver or kidney cancer. The V gene is TRBV10-3, the J gene TRBJ1-1, with 10 positions matching TRBD1. Sequenced material: CD4+ or CD8+ T cells sorted from blood, taken in a trial of the OX40 agonist ivuxolimab. The CDR3, as DNA: TGTGCCATCAGCCGTGACAGGGGGCGGTTTACTGAAGCTTTCTTT. The encoded protein is CAISRDRGRFTEAFF.